The entry below describes one T cell receptor beta chain. The table came from immunoSEQ multiplex PCR; TCRdb's copy has only in-frame clones and leaves some out. The table includes 30,000 to 40,000 clones, about four fifths detected once. The data stem from a study of graft-versus-host responses after intestinal transplantation. Germline lookup yields CDR1 MNHNS and CDR2 SASEGT. This CDR3 is built from 14 residues. V was pared by 7 bases and J by 0 bases, with 11 bases between. The sequencing here drew on PBMCs, taken about 160 weeks after transplant. V and J are TRBV6-1 and TRBJ2-3, with D perhaps given as TRBD1 or TRBD2 (5 bases each). This TCR came from a human patient who received an intestinal transplant, so some T cells may come from the graft donor. The CDR3 sequence is CASIRDPSTDTQYF. In DNA form, the CDR3 reads TGTGCCAGCATCCGGGACCCTAGCACAGATACGCAGTATTTT.